The next 25 T cell receptor beta chains were all read from a single sample in a study of cytomegalovirus exposure and HLA in healthy donors. Researchers ran the PCR with 60 Vbeta and 13 Jbeta primers. Assay used: immunoSEQ multiplex PCR; TCRdb lists only in-frame clones, some missing. The table shows over 120,000 clones, with roughly 77% occurring only once. The sequencing sample was made of PBMCs. The receptors here all came from a male donor in good health and CMV-seronegative.

The V and J genes are TRBV10-3 and TRBJ1-1; 8 positions agree with TRBD1. In germline, CDR1 is ENHRY, CDR2 SYGVKD. V lost 7 bases, J lost 5 bases, and 6 bases stayed unmatched. The CDR3 loop spans 13 amino acids. CDR3 nucleotide sequence: TGTGCCATCATCGGACAGGGAATGACTGAAGCTTTCTTT. The encoded protein is CAIIGQGMTEAFF.

The chain carries TRBV2 and TRBJ2-3; TRBD2 agrees at 12 bases. J lost 3 bases, V lost 6 bases, and 1 base had no gene match. The CDR3 consists of 14 residues. CDR1 and CDR2 from the germline V gene are SNHLY and FYNNEI. CDR3 nucleotide sequence: TGTGCCAGCAGACTAGCGGGAGGTACAGATACGCAGTATTTT. Protein sequence: CASRLAGGTDTQYF.

The chain joins TRBV6-5 to TRBJ2-5, with TRBD2 matching over 8 bases. This CDR3 spans 13 amino acids. The germline gives CDR1 MNHEY, CDR2 SVGAGI. J gave up 1 base and V 10 bases, and 5 bases lay outside the gene matches. CDR3 nucleotides: TGTGCCACAGCGGGAGCATTCCAAGAGACCCAGTACTTC. This sequence encodes CATAGAFQETQYF.

This sequence joins TRBV27 and TRBJ1-2, with D hard to call. The CDR3 covers 13 residues. V shed 3 bases and J shed 5 bases, with 10 bases lying between them. Germline V lookup: CDR1 MNHEY, CDR2 SMNVEV (reference sequence). The CDR3 sequence: CASSLRTGYGYTF. The CDR3 DNA sequence: TGTGCCAGCAGTTTGCGGACGGGATATGGCTACACCTTC.

The rearrangement joins TRBV5-1 to TRBJ2-7; 8 bases match TRBD1. V trimming: 3 bases; J trimming: 6 bases; junction bases outside the gene matches: 8. The CDR3 totals 14 residues. Germline V lookup: CDR1 SGHRS, CDR2 YFSETQ. The CDR3 DNA reads as TGCGCCAGCAGCTCCGGACAGGGTACCTCCGAGCAGTACTTC. It yields the protein CASSSGQGTSEQYF.

The V call is TRBV5-6, the J call TRBJ2-5; TRBD1 aligns across 7 bases. Per the germline V gene, CDR1 is SGHDT and CDR2 is YYEEEE. This CDR3 is built from 19 residues. The J segment lost 3 bases and the V segment lost 1 base, leaving 18 bases of the junction unmatched. DNA for the CDR3: TGTGCCAGCAGCTTGCACCCCGGGACAGACCCGACCAATAAAGAGACCCAGTACTTC. It specifies CASSLHPGTDPTNKETQYF.

This clone has a single count. The chain links TRBV29-1 to TRBJ2-2; 9 bases align to TRBD1. CDR3 length: 14 amino acids. Trimming cost V 4 bases and J 6 bases; bases outside gene matches: 6. Germline CDR1 reads SQVTM; CDR2 reads ANQGSEA. The CDR3, as DNA: TGCAGCGTTGTTCTGGGACAGGGACCCGGGGAGCTGTTTTTT. Amino acids: CSVVLGQGPGELFF.

The V gene is TRBV27, the J gene TRBJ2-7; possibly TRBD1 for D (5 bases). The CDR3 length is 15 residues. Germline V gene lookup returns CDR1 MNHEY and CDR2 SMNVEV (reference sequence). Trimming removed 0 bases from V and 6 bases from J, with 15 bases in between. CDR3 nucleotide sequence: TGTGCCAGCAGTTTATCCGCCGCTGGGGCAGTCGAGCAGTACTTC. This gives the protein CASSLSAAGAVEQYF.

V and J are TRBV5-1 and TRBJ2-1; D uncertain. The CDR3 is 14 amino acids. V was clipped by 0 bases and J by 5 bases, with 9 bases between them. The V gene's germline CDR1 is SGHRS and CDR2 YFSETQ. CDR3 in amino acids: CASSLAPGNNEQFF. CDR3 coding DNA: TGCGCCAGCAGCTTGGCCCCAGGAAACAATGAGCAGTTCTTC.

V gene TRBV6-6 combines with J gene TRBJ1-5; D not certain. The CDR3 consists of 15 residues. From germline, CDR1 is MNHNY and CDR2 SVGAGI (reference sequence). V was cut by 6 bases and J by 0 bases, with 12 bases left in between. The CDR3 DNA is TGTGCCAGCAGAAACACAGTATATAGCAATCAGCCCCAGCATTTT. Its protein is CASRNTVYSNQPQHF.

The chain combines TRBV5-1 with TRBJ2-1; 13 nucleotides line up with TRBD2. Germline-derived CDR1 and CDR2 are SGHRS and YFSETQ. V was clipped by 5 bases and J by 6 bases; unmatched bases: 5. The CDR3 is 15 residues long. CDR3 in amino acids: CASRPGTSGANEQFF. Written as DNA, the CDR3 is TGCGCCAGCAGGCCGGGGACTAGCGGGGCCAATGAGCAGTTCTTC.

V gene TRBV19 combines with J gene TRBJ2-1; 7 nucleotides match TRBD2. CDR1 LNHDA and CDR2 SQIVND come from the germline V gene (reference sequence). J was trimmed by 9 bases and V by 6 bases; bases with no gene match: 8. The CDR3 length is 13 residues. The CDR3 region is CASSRGSGTEQFF. DNA of the CDR3: TGTGCCAGTAGCCGCGGGAGCGGGACTGAGCAGTTCTTC.

The rearrangement links TRBV7-2 to TRBJ2-5; D gene ambiguous. V was shortened by 3 bases and J by 5 bases, with 16 bases between the two germline ends. The CDR3 is made up of 15 amino acids. Per the germline V gene, CDR1 is SGHTA and CDR2 is FQGNSA. The CDR3 loop reads CASSFRGTRRETQYF. CDR3 in DNA: TGTGCCAGCAGCTTCAGAGGAACAAGGCGGGAGACCCAGTACTTC.

The table lists this clone with a count of one. J is TRBJ2-3 and V is TRBV6-5; D uncertain. CDR1 MNHEY and CDR2 SVGAGI come from the germline V gene. CDR3 size: 15 residues. Deletions cut 6 bases from V and 4 bases from J, with 17 bases between. The CDR3 DNA follows: TGTGCCAGCAGCCAGGCCCCCTCCTCCCCAGATACGCAGTATTTT. It is translated as CASSQAPSSPDTQYF.

The chain employs TRBV25-1 and TRBJ2-3, with a tentative D call TRBD1 (5 bases). From germline, CDR1 is MGHDK and CDR2 SYGVNS. This CDR3 spans 15 amino acids. Trimming cost V 1 base and J 3 bases, with 11 bases left between them. The CDR3 is CASSEWGRKTDTQYF. The CDR3 DNA reads as TGTGCCAGCAGTGAATGGGGCAGGAAGACAGATACGCAGTATTTT.

The V gene is TRBV19, the J gene TRBJ1-5; 7 positions agree with TRBD1. Germline V gene data show CDR1 as LNHDA and CDR2 as SQIVND (reference sequence). This CDR3 is built from 15 residues. V shed 9 bases and J 2 bases; nucleotides not matched to a gene: 10. CDR3 residues: CASLGQPFGNQPQHF. CDR3 coding DNA: TGTGCCAGCCTGGGACAGCCGTTCGGCAATCAGCCCCAGCATTTT.

The genes are TRBV9 and TRBJ2-7; the D gene is possibly TRBD2 (6 bases). This CDR3 region has 15 residues. Trimming removed 0 bases from V and 0 bases from J, with 10 bases in between. The germline V gene has CDR1 SGDLS and CDR2 YYNGEE. CDR3 in amino acids: CASSVVPGDSYEQYF. DNA for the CDR3: TGTGCCAGCAGCGTAGTCCCGGGAGACTCCTACGAGCAGTACTTC.

The chain links TRBV30 to TRBJ1-6; TRBD1 matches 7 bases. In germline, CDR1 is GTSNPN, CDR2 SVGIG (reference sequence). This CDR3 spans 14 amino acids. Losses at the gene ends were 0 bases for V and 8 bases for J; bases not matched to a gene: 4. CDR3 in DNA: TGTGCCTGGAGTGTCGGGCAGGGGGATTCACCCCTCCACTTT. Translating it yields CAWSVGQGDSPLHF. Together with reference TRBV30 and TRBJ1-6, the CDR3 gives the full variable domain: SQTIHQWPATLVQPVGSPLSLECTVEGTSNPNLYWYRQAAGRGLQLLFYSVGIGQISSEVPQNLSASRPQDRQFILSSKKLLLSDSGFYLCAWSVGQGDSPLHFGNGTRLTVT.

This chain links TRBV27 with TRBJ1-5, with D possibly TRBD1 on 5 matching bases. The germline gives CDR1 MNHEY, CDR2 SMNVEV (reference sequence). Trimming cost V 2 bases and J 0 bases, with 11 bases left between them. This CDR3 contains 16 residues. The CDR3 sequence: CASSLAGPHSNQPQHF. CDR3 nucleotides: TGTGCCAGCAGTTTAGCGGGGCCCCATAGCAATCAGCCCCAGCATTTT.

The chain is built from TRBV19 and TRBJ2-7; 7 nucleotides match TRBD1. The CDR3 contains 13 residues. Germline CDR1 and CDR2: LNHDA and SQIVND (reference sequence). The V gene end was trimmed by 6 bases and the J gene end by 5 bases; junction bases not matched to a gene: 7. CDR3 nucleotides: TGTGCCAGTAGAGGGACAGTGAAGAACGAGCAGTACTTC. Protein product: CASRGTVKNEQYF.

The chain links TRBV10-3 to TRBJ1-2, with a possible D match to TRBD1 (6 bases). The V end lost 6 bases, the J end lost 7 bases, and 18 bases lay between the germline ends. Germline assignment: CDR1 ENHRY and CDR2 SYGVKD. The length of the CDR3 is 14 residues. CDR3 residues: CAISPQQGMLGYTF. The CDR3 DNA is TGTGCCATCAGCCCTCAACAGGGAATGCTTGGCTACACCTTC.

The chain links TRBV28 to TRBJ2-1; TRBD2 agrees at 10 bases. Per the germline V gene, CDR1 is MDHEN and CDR2 is SYDVKM. The CDR3 loop spans 15 amino acids. Unmatched junction bases numbered 4, after V lost 2 bases and J lost 6 bases. CDR3 sequence (DNA): TGTGCCAGCAGTTTAGCGGCTAGCGGGGGCAATGAGCAGTTCTTC. Encoded protein: CASSLAASGGNEQFF.

V is TRBV18 and J is TRBJ2-7, with D perhaps matching TRBD2 (5 bases). Looked up from germline, CDR1 is KGHSH and CDR2 is LQKENI. CDR3 length: 14 residues. Trimming took 2 bases from V and 2 from J, leaving 10 bases between them. CDR3 residues: CASSPEGPPYEQYF. The DNA of the CDR3 is TGTGCCAGCTCACCAGAGGGCCCTCCCTACGAGCAGTACTTC.

The rearrangement joins TRBV27 to TRBJ1-2; perhaps TRBD1 as D (6 bases). The CDR3 spans 14 residues. CDR1 and CDR2 (germline): MNHEY, SMNVEV (reference sequence). Trimming removed 6 bases at V and 3 bases at J, with 14 bases between. The CDR3 loop is CASRPTGSDYGYTF. In DNA, the CDR3 is TGTGCCAGCAGGCCCACAGGGTCGGACTATGGCTACACCTTC.

Here the CDR3 DNA reads TGTGCCAGCAGCTACCTCGAAGGCGGGGGGGCGTCTAGCACAGATACGCAGTATTTT. This sequence encodes CASSYLEGGGASSTDTQYF. V and J are TRBV11-2 and TRBJ2-3; 9 nucleotides match TRBD2. The J segment lost 0 bases and the V segment lost 4 bases, leaving 14 bases of the junction unmatched. The CDR3 is 19 amino acids. Germline assignment: CDR1 SGHAT and CDR2 FQNNGV.